These 21 T cell receptor beta chains originate from one sample sequenced in a study of T cell changes during pregnancy in multiple sclerosis (dated 2019 in TCRdb). Receptors were amplified or captured by the immunoSEQ multiplex PCR assay. TCRdb re-hosts the immuneACCESS table, in-frame sequences only. Its copies lack some clones; in the studies checked, an unresolved V gene accounts for under half of them, and the cause for the rest is not known. The sample table contains nearly 60,000 clones; only one count was recorded for roughly nine tenths of them. Approximately 0.49% of the sample belongs to the ten largest clones. The sequencing used CD4+ T cells from peripheral blood mononuclear cells, collected after pregnancy. These receptor sequences come from a female donor in good health, enrolled as a control in a pregnancy study.

The gene calls are TRBV2 and TRBJ2-7, with a possible D match to TRBD1 (6 bases). With 0 bases removed from V and 6 bases from J, the gap between germline ends came to 12 bases. The length of the CDR3 is 14 residues. The germline V gene encodes CDR1 SNHLY and CDR2 FYNNEI. Written as DNA, the CDR3 is TGTGCCAGCAGTGAAGCCAGGGGCCCGGTCGAGCAGTACTTC. Residues: CASSEARGPVEQYF.

The chain couples TRBV7-2 to TRBJ2-2; 10 positions match TRBD2. With V trimmed by 3 bases and J by 0 bases, 7 bases remained unmatched. CDR1 is SGHTA, CDR2 FQGNSA, per germline. The CDR3 runs 18 residues. The CDR3 region has the DNA TGTGCCAGCAGCTTCCCTAGCGGGGGAAGAGCGAACACCGGGGAGCTGTTTTTT. Translation gives CASSFPSGGRANTGELFF.

This clone was picked up a small number of times. The gene calls are TRBV9 and TRBJ1-1; D is unresolved. Trimming stripped 0 bases from V and 3 bases from J, with 6 bases between. This CDR3 has 13 amino acids. Germline assignment: CDR1 SGDLS and CDR2 YYNGEE. The CDR3 loop is CASSVAPDTEAFF. The CDR3 nucleotides are TGTGCCAGCAGCGTAGCCCCCGACACTGAAGCTTTCTTT.

CDR3 sequence reads: CASSYYRGSDTQYF. The CDR3 bases are TGTGCCAGCAGCTATTACAGGGGTTCGGATACGCAGTATTTT. V and J are TRBV7-9 and TRBJ2-3, with TRBD1 matching 7 bases. Germline assignment: CDR1 SEHNR and CDR2 FQNEAQ (reference sequence). Germline trimming cut 4 bases from V and 6 bases from J; bases unmatched to any gene: 7. This CDR3 contains 14 residues.

The V and J genes are TRBV2 and TRBJ1-2, with 8 bases aligning to TRBD1. CDR3 size: 14 residues. Trimming cost V 5 bases and J 4 bases; bases outside gene matches: 6. Germline loops: CDR1 SNHLY, CDR2 FYNNEI. CDR3 sequence reads: CASSLRTGTYGYTF. CDR3 sequence (DNA): TGTGCCAGCAGTCTAAGGACAGGGACCTATGGCTACACCTTC.

CDR3 nucleotide sequence: TGCGCCAGCAGCGCCCTTAGGGGGCCAGATTCACCCCTCCACTTT. This encodes CASSALRGPDSPLHF. V is TRBV5-1 and J is TRBJ1-6; 7 nucleotides match TRBD1. Trimming took 4 bases from V and 8 from J; bases not matched to a gene: 9. CDR1 SGHRS and CDR2 YFSETQ come from the germline V gene. The CDR3 extends over 15 amino acids.

To note about this clone: Additional DNA sequences in this sample encode the identical CDR3. V gene TRBV19 combines with J gene TRBJ1-5, with 7 bases fitting TRBD1. The CDR3 covers 16 residues. Germline-derived CDR1 and CDR2 are LNHDA and SQIVND (reference sequence). J gave up 0 bases and V 3 bases, and 5 bases lay outside the gene matches. CDR3 sequence: CASSIRTGYSNQPQHF. In DNA form, the CDR3 reads TGTGCCAGTAGTATCCGGACAGGTTATAGCAATCAGCCCCAGCATTTT.

This clone was detected once. The J gene is TRBJ2-1, the V gene TRBV11-2, with D possibly matching TRBD1 (6 bases). Trimming stripped 4 bases from V and 7 bases from J, with 14 bases between. Germline V gene sequence: CDR1 SGHAT, CDR2 FQNNGV. CDR3 size: 14 residues. The CDR3, as DNA: TGTGCCAGCAGCTCAACCACAGGGAGAAATGAGCAGTTCTTC. Encoded protein: CASSSTTGRNEQFF.

The chain carries TRBV19 and TRBJ1-3; 9 bases match TRBD1. CDR3 length: 14 residues. CDR1 is LNHDA, CDR2 SQIVND, per germline (reference sequence). V lost 6 bases and J lost 3; bases outside the gene matches: 3. DNA for the CDR3: TGTGCCAGTAGCCGGGACAGGGATGGAAACACCATATATTTT. It is translated as CASSRDRDGNTIYF.

In this sample, this clone turned up a few times. CDR3 DNA sequence: TGTGCCAGCAGCGTCACAGGGAGGAACACTGAAGCTTTCTTT. Translation: CASSVTGRNTEAFF. The J gene is TRBJ1-1, the V gene TRBV11-3; D possibly corresponds to TRBD1 (6 bases). Per the germline V gene, CDR1 is SGHNT and CDR2 is YENEEA. Trimming shortened V by 5 bases and J by 1 base, and 11 bases separated the two germline ends. This CDR3 has 14 amino acids.

The genes are TRBV10-3 and TRBJ2-6; D gene ambiguous. Per the germline V gene, CDR1 is ENHRY and CDR2 is SYGVKD. The CDR3 runs 15 residues. V was clipped by 0 bases and J by 0 bases, with 3 bases between them. CDR3 protein: CAISESSSGANVLTF. For the CDR3, the DNA is TGTGCCATCAGTGAGTCCTCCTCTGGGGCCAACGTCCTGACTTTC.

CDR3 nucleotides: TGTGCCAGTACCCGGGACAGCAAAATCTATGGCTACACCTTC. Its translation: CASTRDSKIYGYTF. V is TRBV19 and J is TRBJ1-2; 7 nucleotides align to TRBD1. Looked up from germline, CDR1 is LNHDA and CDR2 is SQIVND (reference sequence). V dropped 7 bases and J dropped 4; count of bases not matched to a gene: 9. The CDR3 extends over 14 amino acids.

This clone came up once. The chain combines TRBV5-1 with TRBJ2-2; the match to TRBD1 covers 7 bases. V shed 3 bases and J 0 bases; nucleotides not matched to a gene: 2. Germline V gene sequence: CDR1 SGHRS, CDR2 YFSETQ. This CDR3 is 15 amino acids long. The CDR3 DNA is TGCGCCAGCAGCTGGGGGACAGCGAACACCGGGGAGCTGTTTTTT. This encodes CASSWGTANTGELFF.

This chain links TRBV5-1 with TRBJ2-3, with a weak D call TRBD2 (5 bases). The ends were cut back, 8 bases at V and 1 base at J, with 14 bases in the middle. Germline CDR1 and CDR2: SGHRS and YFSETQ. The CDR3 runs 14 residues. This CDR3 reads CASHYGDGTDTQYF. The CDR3 DNA is TGCGCCAGTCACTACGGGGATGGCACAGATACGCAGTATTTT.

V gene TRBV25-1 combines with J gene TRBJ2-1; 12 bases are a match to TRBD2. CDR3 length: 17 amino acids. The germline V gene encodes CDR1 MGHDK and CDR2 SYGVNS. Trimming at V came to 2 bases and at J to 8 bases, leaving 10 bases not matched to a gene. In DNA, the CDR3 is TGTGCCAGCAGTGAACTTTCGGCTAGCGGGGGGGCCGATGAGCAGTTCTTC. This translates into CASSELSASGGADEQFF.

V and J are TRBV10-2 and TRBJ2-6, with a weak D call TRBD1 (6 bases). This CDR3 comprises 16 residues. V lost 5 bases, J lost 0 bases, and 11 bases lay in between. Looked up from germline, CDR1 is WSHSY and CDR2 is SAAADI. The CDR3 spells CASSRDMGSGANVLTF. CDR3 nucleotide sequence: TGCGCCAGCAGTAGGGACATGGGCTCTGGGGCCAACGTCCTGACTTTC.

The CDR3 DNA reads TGTGCCAGCAGCTTGGCGGGACTCTCCGATGAGCAGTTCTTC. Translated: CASSLAGLSDEQFF. The rearrangement links TRBV11-3 to TRBJ2-1; the D gene is possibly TRBD2 (6 bases). Germline CDR1 is SGHNT and CDR2 is YENEEA. The CDR3 loop spans 14 amino acids. Trimming cost V 3 bases and J 8 bases, with 14 bases left between them. The entire variable domain, with the rest obtained from reference TRBV11-3 and TRBJ2-1, is as follows: EAGVVQSPRYKIIEKKQPVAFWCNPISGHNTLYWYLQNLGQGPELLIRYENEEAVDDSQLPKDRFSAERLKGVDSTLKIQPAELGDSAVYLCASSLAGLSDEQFFGPGTRLTVL.

The chain joins TRBV25-1 to TRBJ1-1, with 9 nucleotides matching TRBD1. V lost 3 bases, J lost 3 bases, and 8 bases stayed unmatched. The CDR3 spans 16 residues. CDR1 is MGHDK, CDR2 SYGVNS, per germline. CDR3: CASSDGTGQFDTEAFF. Written as DNA, the CDR3 is TGTGCCAGCAGTGACGGGACAGGGCAGTTCGACACTGAAGCTTTCTTT.

The CDR3 reads CASSIARGQATGELFF. CDR3 nucleotide sequence: TGTGCCAGTAGTATAGCTCGGGGACAGGCAACCGGGGAGCTGTTTTTT. This chain links TRBV19 with TRBJ2-2; 8 bases are a match to TRBD1. There are 16 residues in the CDR3. Germline-derived CDR1 and CDR2 are LNHDA and SQIVND (reference sequence). Unmatched junction bases numbered 6, after V lost 1 base and J lost 5 bases.

The chain links TRBV19 to TRBJ1-2, with D possibly TRBD1 on 6 matching bases. The CDR3 has 15 amino acids. V gave up 3 bases and J gave up 4 bases, with 15 bases separating them. Germline CDR1 is LNHDA and CDR2 is SQIVND (reference sequence). In DNA form, the CDR3 reads TGTGCCAGTAGTATTAGCACAGGGCTTGGCTATGGCTACACCTTC. This codes for CASSISTGLGYGYTF.

In this sample, this clone turned up once. The rearrangement uses TRBV7-8 and TRBJ2-7, with 12 bases aligning to TRBD1. The germline CDR1 and CDR2 sequences are SGHVS and FQNEAQ. The CDR3 extends over 14 amino acids. The V gene end was trimmed by 5 bases and the J gene end by 6 bases; junction bases not matched to a gene: 5. The chain's CDR3 is CASSDPGQGAEQYF. The CDR3 DNA reads as TGTGCCAGCAGCGACCCGGGACAGGGGGCCGAGCAGTACTTC.